This TCR beta chain was observed in a study of shared clonotypes between healthy human individuals. Each PCR replicate from the sorted subsets contained approximately 0.2 ug DNA, which is about 30,000 T cell genomes. Sequencing was performed with immunoSEQ multiplex PCR; in TCRdb, only in-frame clones are kept and a portion is missing. The data contain under 2,000,000 clones, around 96% of them seen just once; the ten biggest clones take up 1.2%. Germline-derived CDR1 and CDR2 are MNHEY and SVGAGI. The CDR3 length is 16 residues. The V and J ends lost 2 bases and 2 bases, in that order; junction bases with no gene match: 5. The naive CD8 fraction comprised CD45RO-negative cells positively selected for CCR7 and excluded terminally differentiated effector memory CD45RA+ cells.

The chain recombines TRBV6-5 with TRBJ2-7; 11 bases match TRBD2. The receptor was isolated from a man younger than 35 in good health. The sample comprised naive CD8+ T cells sorted from blood. This CDR3 reads CASSYATSGGTYEQYF. CDR3 DNA sequence: TGTGCCAGCAGTTACGCCACTAGCGGGGGTACCTACGAGCAGTACTTC.